One sample yielded the 10 T cell receptor beta chains listed below, sequenced in a study of cytomegalovirus exposure and HLA in healthy donors. Primers: 60 Vbeta forward and 13 Jbeta reverse. Assay: immunoSEQ multiplex PCR; the TCRdb copy retains only in-frame clones and omits some. This repertoire shows fewer than 45,000 clones, roughly 69% found once; its top ten account for around 3.5%. The sample comprised PBMCs. These receptors all stem from a woman aged 25 to 39 in good health and CMV-seronegative.

The chain links TRBV6-4 to TRBJ2-3; TRBD1 matches at 9 bases. This CDR3 comprises 15 residues. CDR1 MRHNA and CDR2 SNTAGT come from the germline V gene. The junction had 3 bases not matched to a gene; V was cut back by 3 bases and J by 2 bases. The CDR3 loop is CASSEGQGATDTQYF. CDR3 in DNA: TGTGCCAGCAGTGAGGGACAGGGTGCCACAGATACGCAGTATTTT.

This clone was counted a single time. This chain uses TRBV2 with TRBJ2-7, with TRBD2 matching over 8 bases. The germline CDR1 and CDR2 sequences are SNHLY and FYNNEI. The CDR3 contains 15 residues. With 0 bases clipped from V and 2 bases from J, the junction kept 3 bases outside the gene matches. Here the CDR3 reads CASSEAGSGAYEQYF. CDR3 nucleotides: TGTGCCAGCAGTGAAGCGGGTAGCGGGGCCTACGAGCAGTACTTC. Variable domain in full (rest from reference TRBV2 and TRBJ2-7): EPEVTQTPSHQVTQMGQEVILRCVPISNHLYFYWYRQILGQKVEFLVSFYNNEISEKSEIFDDQFSVERPDGSNFTLKIRSTKLEDSAMYFCASSEAGSGAYEQYFGPGTRLTVT.

This clone was observed a few times. V gene TRBV30 combines with J gene TRBJ2-3; 8 nucleotides match TRBD2. CDR3 length: 17 amino acids. Germline-derived CDR1 and CDR2 are GTSNPN and SVGIG (reference sequence). The ends lost 0 bases at V and 2 bases at J; junction bases unmatched: 10. CDR3 DNA: TGTGCCTGGAGTGTACAAATAGCGGGGTTACTCACAGATACGCAGTATTTT. Residues: CAWSVQIAGLLTDTQYF. The full variable domain, completed using reference TRBV30 and TRBJ2-3, is SQTIHQWPATLVQPVGSPLSLECTVEGTSNPNLYWYRQAAGRGLQLLFYSVGIGQISSEVPQNLSASRPQDRQFILSSKKLLLSDSGFYLCAWSVQIAGLLTDTQYFGPGTRLTVL.

This rearrangement joins TRBV28 to TRBJ2-7; no clear D. Trimming removed 5 bases from V and 6 bases from J, with 11 bases in between. This CDR3 region has 12 residues. The germline V gene has CDR1 MDHEN and CDR2 SYDVKM. The CDR3 loop reads CASSQWLREQYF. CDR3 DNA: TGTGCCAGCAGTCAGTGGCTCCGCGAGCAGTACTTC.

This chain uses TRBV6-1 with TRBJ1-5, with 10 bases identical to TRBD1. With V trimmed by 5 bases and J by 3 bases, 4 bases remained unmatched. Germline-derived CDR1 and CDR2 are MNHNS and SASEGT. This CDR3 contains 15 residues. Here the CDR3 DNA reads TGTGCCAGCAGTCGGGACAGGGGCGTCAATCAGCCCCAGCATTTT. As protein: CASSRDRGVNQPQHF.

The rearrangement joins TRBV7-9 to TRBJ1-4; 7 bases map to TRBD1. Trimming removed 1 base from V and 1 base from J; junction bases left unmatched: 0. Looked up from germline, CDR1 is SEHNR and CDR2 is FQNEAQ (reference sequence). The CDR3 runs 15 residues. In nucleotides, the CDR3 is TGTGCCAGCAGCTTAGACAGGGGAACTAATGAAAAACTGTTTTTT. Translating gives CASSLDRGTNEKLFF. The full variable domain, completed using reference TRBV7-9 and TRBJ1-4, is DTGVSQNPRHKITKRGQNVTFRCDPISEHNRLYWYRQTLGQGPEFLTYFQNEAQLEKSRLLSDRFSAERPKGSFSTLEIQRTEQGDSAMYLCASSLDRGTNEKLFFGSGTQLSVL.

The V and J genes are TRBV29-1 and TRBJ2-2, with TRBD2 matching 10 bases. The germline V gene encodes CDR1 SQVTM and CDR2 ANQGSEA. This CDR3 is built from 17 residues. J gave up 7 bases and V 2 bases, and 13 bases lay outside the gene matches. The CDR3 is CSVESGLAPCSSGELFF. In nucleotides, the CDR3 is TGCAGCGTTGAATCGGGACTAGCGCCGTGCTCAAGCGGGGAGCTGTTTTTT.

The chain's CDR3 is CAWSVGGVGLGTYYEQYF. For the CDR3, the DNA is TGTGCCTGGAGTGTAGGTGGGGTCGGGTTGGGGACTTACTACGAGCAGTACTTC. The chain carries TRBV30 and TRBJ2-7; D is perhaps TRBD2 (6 bases). Between the trimmed V and J ends, which lost 0 bases and 3 bases, there was a span of 24 bases. The CDR3 covers 18 residues. Germline CDR1 and CDR2: GTSNPN and SVGIG (reference sequence).

This chain joins TRBV5-1 and TRBJ2-1; D is possibly TRBD1 (7 bases). This CDR3 spans 14 amino acids. V lost 2 bases and J lost 8, with 14 bases in between. Germline V gives CDR1 SGHRS, CDR2 YFSETQ. The CDR3 reads CASSLGQGGDEQFF. The CDR3 DNA reads as TGCGCCAGCAGCTTAGGCCAGGGGGGTGATGAGCAGTTCTTC.

CDR3 amino acids: CASSGIGGYTF. CDR3 nucleotides: TGTGCCAGCAGTGGTATTGGCGGCTACACCTTC. This chain connects TRBV2 to TRBJ1-2; the D is unclear. Trimming took 4 bases from V and 8 from J, leaving 8 bases between them. The germline CDR1 and CDR2 sequences are SNHLY and FYNNEI. The CDR3 is made up of 11 amino acids. Full variable domain (missing parts from reference TRBV2 and TRBJ1-2): EPEVTQTPSHQVTQMGQEVILRCVPISNHLYFYWYRQILGQKVEFLVSFYNNEISEKSEIFDDQFSVERPDGSNFTLKIRSTKLEDSAMYFCASSGIGGYTFGSGTRLTVV.